Ten or more counts support the clone carrying this TCR beta chain. The antigen is unknown. V gave up 5 bases and J gave up 2 bases, with 11 bases separating them. Germline CDR1 reads SGHRS; CDR2 reads YFSETQ. There are 15 residues in the CDR3. The data belong to a study of CD8 T cells in ankylosing spondylitis. General study results and limits: CD8+ by phenotype, disease-linked clones were relatively rare in peripheral blood.

Each CDR3 protein gets one entry after TCRdb re-called the 5' RACE reads with MiXCR. The sample lists about 240,000 distinct CDR3 sequences, 8% to 11% occurring once. The specimen was blood, either unsorted or a sorted T cell fraction (not recorded which). The genes are TRBV5-1 and TRBJ2-6, with D perhaps matching TRBD2 (6 bases). The sequence derives from a male donor with ankylosing spondylitis or in good health (not recorded which). This chain's CDR3 is CASSPTGAGANVLTF. As DNA, the CDR3 is TGCGCCAGCAGTCCAACGGGGGCTGGGGCCAACGTCCTGACTTTC.